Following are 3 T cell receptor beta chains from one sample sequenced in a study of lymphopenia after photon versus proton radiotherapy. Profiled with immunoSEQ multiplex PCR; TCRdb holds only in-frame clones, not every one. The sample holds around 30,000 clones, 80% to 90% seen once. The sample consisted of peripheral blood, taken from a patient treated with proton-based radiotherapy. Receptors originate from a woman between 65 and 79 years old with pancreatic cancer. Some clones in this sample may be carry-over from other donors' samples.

CDR3 residues: CASSRRLAGTDTQYF. In DNA form, the CDR3 reads TGTGCCAGCAGCCGCCGACTAGCGGGCACAGATACGCAGTATTTT. The chain recombines TRBV7-6 with TRBJ2-3; TRBD2 matches at 9 bases. Looked up from germline, CDR1 is SGHVS and CDR2 is FNYEAQ. V was clipped by 5 bases and J by 1 base; unmatched bases: 4. This CDR3 is built from 15 residues.

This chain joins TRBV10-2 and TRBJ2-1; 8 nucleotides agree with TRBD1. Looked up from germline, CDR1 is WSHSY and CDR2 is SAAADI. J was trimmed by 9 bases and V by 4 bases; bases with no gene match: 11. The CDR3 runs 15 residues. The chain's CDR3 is CASSGTGFSGSEQFF. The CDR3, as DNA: TGCGCCAGCAGTGGGACAGGGTTTAGTGGCAGTGAGCAGTTCTTC.

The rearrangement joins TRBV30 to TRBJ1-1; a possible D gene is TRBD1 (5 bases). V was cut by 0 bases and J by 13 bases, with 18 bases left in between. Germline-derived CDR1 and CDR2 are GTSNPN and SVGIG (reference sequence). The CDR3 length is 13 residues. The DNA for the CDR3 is TGTGCCTGGAGTGTTGGGAGGTTTGGGGGTTTTTTCTTT. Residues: CAWSVGRFGGFFF.